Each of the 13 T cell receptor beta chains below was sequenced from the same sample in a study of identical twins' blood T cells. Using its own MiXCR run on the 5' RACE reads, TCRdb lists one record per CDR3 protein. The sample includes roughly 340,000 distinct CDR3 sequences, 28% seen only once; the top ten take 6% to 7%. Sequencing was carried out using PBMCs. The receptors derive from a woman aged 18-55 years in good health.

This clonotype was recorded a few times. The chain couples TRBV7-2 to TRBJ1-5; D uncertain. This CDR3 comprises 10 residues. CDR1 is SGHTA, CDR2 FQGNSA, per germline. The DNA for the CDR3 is TGTGCAAGCGGGAATCAGCCCCAGCATTTT. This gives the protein CASGNQPQHF.

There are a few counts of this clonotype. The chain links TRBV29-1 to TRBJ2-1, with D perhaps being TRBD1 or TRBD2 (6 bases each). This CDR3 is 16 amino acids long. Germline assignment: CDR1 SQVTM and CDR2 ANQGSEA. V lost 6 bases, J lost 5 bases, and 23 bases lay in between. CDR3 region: CSVAGTRGGNDNEQFF. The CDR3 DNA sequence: TGCAGCGTGGCCGGGACCAGGGGAGGAAACGACAATGAGCAGTTCTTC.

In nucleotides, the CDR3 is TGTGCCAGCAGCCGACAGGGGATCGGGGAGCTGTTTTTT. Residues: CASSRQGIGELFF. The genes are TRBV7-6 and TRBJ2-2; 8 nucleotides align to TRBD1. Trimming cost V 5 bases and J 7 bases; bases outside gene matches: 3. The CDR3 runs to 13 residues. Germline V lookup: CDR1 SGHVS, CDR2 FNYEAQ.

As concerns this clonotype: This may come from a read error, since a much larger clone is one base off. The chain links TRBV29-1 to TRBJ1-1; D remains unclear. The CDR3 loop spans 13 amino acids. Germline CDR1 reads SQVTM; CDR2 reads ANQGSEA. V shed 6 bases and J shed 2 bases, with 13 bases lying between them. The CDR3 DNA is TGCAGCGTCCGACGGGGATACAACACTGAAGCTTTCTTT. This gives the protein CSVRRGYNTEAFF.

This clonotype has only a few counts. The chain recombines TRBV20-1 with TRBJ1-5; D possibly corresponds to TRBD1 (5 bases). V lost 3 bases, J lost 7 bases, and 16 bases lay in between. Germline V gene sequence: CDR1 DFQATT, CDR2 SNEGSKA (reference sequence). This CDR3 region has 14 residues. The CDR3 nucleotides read TGCAGTGCTAGTCAGGGCAAGTTTTCCCAGCCCCAGCATTTT. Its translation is CSASQGKFSQPQHF.

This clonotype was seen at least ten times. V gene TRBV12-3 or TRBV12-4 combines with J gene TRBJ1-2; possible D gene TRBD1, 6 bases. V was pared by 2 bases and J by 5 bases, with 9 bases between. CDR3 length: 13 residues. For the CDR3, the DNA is TGTGCCAGCAGTTTAATGGGGGCATATGGCTACACCTTC. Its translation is CASSLMGAYGYTF.

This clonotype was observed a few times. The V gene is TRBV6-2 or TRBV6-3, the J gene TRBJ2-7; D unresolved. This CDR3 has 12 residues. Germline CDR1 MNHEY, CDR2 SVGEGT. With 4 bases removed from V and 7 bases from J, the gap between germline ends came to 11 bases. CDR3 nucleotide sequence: TGTGCCAGCAGTTTGGGCCCATCTGAGCAGTACTTC. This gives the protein CASSLGPSEQYF.

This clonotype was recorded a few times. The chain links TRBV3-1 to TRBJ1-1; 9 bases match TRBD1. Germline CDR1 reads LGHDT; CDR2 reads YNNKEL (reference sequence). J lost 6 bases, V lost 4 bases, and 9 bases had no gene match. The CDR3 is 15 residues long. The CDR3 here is CASSPRGTGLAEAFF. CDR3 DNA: TGTGCCAGCAGCCCCCGTGGGACAGGGCTGGCTGAAGCTTTCTTT.

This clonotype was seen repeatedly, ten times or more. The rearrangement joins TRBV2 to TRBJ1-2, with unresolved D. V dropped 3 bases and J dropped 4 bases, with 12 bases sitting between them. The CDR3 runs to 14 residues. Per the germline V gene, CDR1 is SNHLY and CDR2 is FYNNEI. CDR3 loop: CASSEALHSYGYTF. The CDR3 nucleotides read TGTGCCAGCAGTGAGGCCTTACATAGCTATGGCTACACCTTC. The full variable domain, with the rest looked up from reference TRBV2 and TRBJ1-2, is EPEVTQTPSHQVTQMGQEVILRCVPISNHLYFYWYRQILGQKVEFLVSFYNNEISEKSEIFDDQFSVERPDGSNFTLKIRSTKLEDSAMYFCASSEALHSYGYTFGSGTRLTVV.

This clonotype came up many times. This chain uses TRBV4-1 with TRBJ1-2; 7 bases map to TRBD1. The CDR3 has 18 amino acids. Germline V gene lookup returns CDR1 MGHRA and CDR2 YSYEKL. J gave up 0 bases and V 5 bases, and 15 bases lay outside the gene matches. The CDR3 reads CASSGNTGVLPSNYGYTF. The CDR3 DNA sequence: TGCGCCAGCAGCGGTAATACAGGGGTCTTACCTTCTAACTATGGCTACACCTTC.

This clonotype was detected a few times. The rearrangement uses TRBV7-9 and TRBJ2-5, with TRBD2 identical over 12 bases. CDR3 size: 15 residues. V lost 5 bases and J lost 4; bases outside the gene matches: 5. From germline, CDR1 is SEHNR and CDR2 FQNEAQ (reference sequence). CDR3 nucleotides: TGTGCCAGCAGCATTTGGACTAGCGGGGTAGAGACCCAGTACTTC. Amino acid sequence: CASSIWTSGVETQYF. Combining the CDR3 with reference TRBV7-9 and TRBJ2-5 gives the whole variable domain DTGVSQNPRHKITKRGQNVTFRCDPISEHNRLYWYRQTLGQGPEFLTYFQNEAQLEKSRLLSDRFSAERPKGSFSTLEIQRTEQGDSAMYLCASSIWTSGVETQYFGPGTRLLVL.

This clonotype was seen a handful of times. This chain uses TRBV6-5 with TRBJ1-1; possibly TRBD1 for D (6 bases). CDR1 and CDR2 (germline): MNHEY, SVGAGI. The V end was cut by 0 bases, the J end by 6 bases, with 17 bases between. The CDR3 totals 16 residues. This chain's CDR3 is CASSYSTARGWAEAFF. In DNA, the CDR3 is TGTGCCAGCAGTTACTCGACTGCCAGGGGTTGGGCTGAAGCTTTCTTT.

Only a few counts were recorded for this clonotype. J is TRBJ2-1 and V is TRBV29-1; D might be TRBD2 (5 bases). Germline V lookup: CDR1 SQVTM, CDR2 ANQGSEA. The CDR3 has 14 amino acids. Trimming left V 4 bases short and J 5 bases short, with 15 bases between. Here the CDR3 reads CSVVLRAAHNEQFF. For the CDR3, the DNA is TGCAGCGTTGTCCTGAGGGCCGCTCACAATGAGCAGTTCTTC.